This T cell receptor beta chain was recovered during a study of blood T cell repertoires in COVID-19. This table comes from immunoSEQ multiplex PCR, and its TCRdb copy is limited to in-frame clones, with some not included. The repertoire includes over 150,000 clones, around 80% of them detected once, and around 7% sits in the top ten. Trimming left V 5 bases short and J 3 bases short, with 27 bases between. From germline, CDR1 is SGHRS and CDR2 YFSETQ. The CDR3 runs to 19 residues. The receptor's source is a woman aged 40 to 50 with COVID-19, enrolled during active disease. This chain uses TRBV5-1 with TRBJ2-4, with a possible D match to TRBD1 (5 bases). Sequencing input: peripheral blood. The CDR3 loop reads CASSSYPETHRSNKNIQYF. The CDR3 DNA follows: TGCGCCAGCAGTTCGTACCCTGAAACTCACAGGAGTAACAAAAACATTCAGTACTTC.